This entry concerns a single T cell receptor (beta chain). The antigen it recognizes is unknown. Per-base qualities were not stored, and no clone one base away is much larger. The sample belongs to a study of cytomegalovirus exposure and HLA in healthy donors (dated by TCRdb to about 2017). About the full investigation: According to an earlier analysis of several hundred of the donors, some 170 million T cells yielded 100 million or so unique TCR beta sequences and about 280 Gb of sequence data. A later analysis re-examined previously published TCR beta repertoires from several hundred donors and added high-resolution HLA genotyping to investigate patterns of TCR occurrence. HLA typing included class I and class II loci at four-digit resolution. The number of donors typed differed by locus, with 629-630 for A, B, C, DRB1 and DQB1, around 500 for DQA1, 606 for DPA1, and around 430 for DPB1. The study aimed to test whether cataloging public T cell receptors could reveal signatures of past pathogen exposure. Roughly 300 gigabases of sequencing data and about 92 million unique TCR sequences made up an early release that covered 640 HLA-typed donors. The genetic ancestry cluster associated with self-reported Caucasian donors included 81% of the 398 genotyped donors. A later genetic analysis used genome-wide SNP genotypes for 398 of the 666 donors, treating that subset as a discovery cohort. Because of strong linkage in the cohort, 5 or 6 DR-DQ haplotypes were treated as single units for association and clustering. Along with the approximately 650-subject first cohort, a separate validation cohort of over a hundred different subjects was used. Alongside the repertoire data, information on donor age, sex, ethnicity and CMV serostatus was compiled. Across some 400 genotyped donors of the cohort, an average of about 240,000 unique TCR beta nucleotide sequences per donor were sequenced, and 15% to 20% of those sequences were non-productive. To predict cytomegalovirus infection status, the study combined high-throughput TCR immunosequencing, statistical association of individual TCRs with disease status, and machine learning. Every repertoire in the discovery cohort had been generated on one and the same sequencing platform. In the later analysis, no new phenotypic data were used to find candidate immune exposures; instead, reliance was placed on TCR beta sequences and their occurrence across donors. To decide whether each TCR beta V gene segment behaved as functional or pseudogenic, an earlier analysis of some 600 of the donors relied on high-throughput TCR beta sequencing. The study used immunosequencing to profile the T cell repertoires of 600 to 850 subjects and linked those repertoires to cytomegalovirus serostatus. The investigation overall reported the following: Strong co-occurrence of HLA alleles, especially DR and DQ, made assigning TCR associations to individual alleles difficult. Because counts were too low, seventeen rarely observed V segments, including chromosome 9 orphons, were left out of the earlier analysis of approximately 500 of the donors. HLA typing was unavailable for some donors at each locus, so association tests used only the typed subset. Several of the top co-occurrence clusters appeared to be linked to parvovirus B19, influenza, CMV and Epstein-Barr virus, according to a later analysis. A later genetic analysis reported fewer N-insertions in productive TCRs among donors in an Asian-associated ancestry cluster than the roughly 640-donor mean. Specific HLA alleles were associated with roughly 17,000 TCR beta sequences at a false discovery rate of 0.05 in a later analysis. A further reported finding was that TCR beta sequences accurately predicted the HLA-A and HLA-B alleles for most subjects in the first cohort. According to the authors, the approach could potentially be generalized to other disease states and immunological phenotypes. Because the 87-base-pair reads could not distinguish some IMGT-functional V segments, including TRBV6-2 and TRBV6-3, those segments were excluded. Broadly in line with IMGT annotations, most TCR beta V segments showed up in productive rearrangements about 87% or about 30% of the time in an earlier analysis of around 600 of the donors. In vitro tests confirmed that a few of the cytomegalovirus-associated TCR beta chains recognize cytomegalovirus antigens. In this cohort, only TCR beta chains were sequenced, and detectable features were limited by the absence of alpha or paired-chain data. A later analysis found that HLA-associated TCR beta chains were more clonally expanded and had lower generation probabilities than equally common non-associated chains. Across donors, most TCR sequences were observed very rarely, whereas some public TCRs were present in many individuals. In a later genetic analysis, a missense DCLRE1C variant was associated with V-gene and J-gene trimming of TCR beta chains, and the association was replicated in an independent cohort. Presence/absence analyses assumed roughly uniform sequencing depth across donors, an assumption that may not hold. In both the original and validation cohorts, the classifier was reported to diagnose cytomegalovirus status with high specificity and sensitivity. In the study, some 160 TCR beta chains were listed as associated with cytomegalovirus. A later analysis found that most CMV-associated TCR beta chains appeared HLA-restricted, with HLA associations seemingly driven largely by CMV exposure. In a later analysis, TCR association rates were found to vary across HLA loci, with the most associated TCRs seen for DRB1 alleles and the fewest for HLA-C alleles. CMV serostatus was the only immune exposure information available for the cohort. Linkage disequilibrium might explain the correlated functional status among segregating V segments, but an unknown experimental factor could not be excluded. A cluster of highly shared sequence variants was judged likely to represent a technical artifact of the sequencing pipeline.

The protocol used for the library was the immunoSEQ multiplex PCR assay. A mixture of 60 forward primers for TCR Vbeta segments and 13 reverse primers for TCR Jbeta segments was used in the multiplex PCR. The CDR3 region of rearranged TCR beta genes was amplified from genomic DNA with a multiplex PCR assay. Amplified TCR beta libraries were sequenced as 87-base-pair reads on the Illumina HiSeq System. From the authors' description of their analysis: A later analysis counted tens of millions of unique TCR beta chains across the 666 repertoires, and some 12 million of these chains were shared by at least two donors. Raw reads were error-corrected and collapsed into unique sequences by a nearest-neighbor algorithm in which closely related sequences were merged to remove PCR and sequencing errors. To assign V, D and J gene segments, CDR3 sequences were aligned to IMGT reference sequences. For a sequence to be retained, a match of at least six nucleotides was required to both a V gene segment and a J gene segment. Rearrangements were classified as productive when the CDR3 lacked stop codons and remained in frame with V and J, and all other rearrangements were classified as non-productive. CDR3 was defined by IMGT convention, running from the second conserved V-encoded cysteine to the conserved J-encoded phenylalanine. Sequences without an unambiguous match to a single V gene segment were excluded from the earlier analysis of 587 of the donors. An earlier analysis of fewer than 650 of the donors classified V segments as functional when productive rearrangements were above 56.7% and as segregating when the standard deviation between donors was above 5%. A statistical classification framework was built for diagnosing cytomegalovirus status from the catalog of TCR beta chain sequences. V and J gene assignment, in a later analysis, came from comparing TCR nucleotide sequences with IMGT/GENE-DB human TR gene sequences. A later analysis assigned CDR3 sequences and most-parsimonious VDJ recombination scenarios with the TCRdist pipeline. In a later analysis, each TCR beta chain was defined by its CDR3 amino acid sequence together with its V-gene family, and reads lacking a unique V-gene family were excluded. As a way to deal with suspected cross-contamination and a sequencing artifact, a later analysis dropped 640 or so nucleotide sequences that were highly shared and had low generation probability. In a later analysis, a clonal expansion index was calculated for each public chain from normalized within-repertoire ranks of inferred template counts. A later analysis computed generation probabilities with a VDJ recombination model fitted to out-of-frame rearrangements, and checked the results against IGoR. Hypergeometric tests were used in a later analysis to score TCR-TCR, TCR-HLA and TCR-CMV co-occurrence, with a repertoire-size bias correction applied to the TCR pairs. A later analysis estimated false discovery rates by permuting HLA or CMV assignments 20 times. A later analysis grouped co-occurring TCRs with DBSCAN, adding TCRdist sequence similarity when clustering within HLA-allele-positive subsets. For co-occurrence clustering, repertoires with fewer than 30,000 or more than 120,000 public chains were excluded, along with about five repertoires with anomalous nucleotide sharing. TCRdb carries this immuneACCESS record with in-frame sequences only. Its versions omit some clonotypes, under half of them owing to an unresolved V gene in the studies checked, with the rest unexplained. D and trimming were read from the DNA, whereas the V and J calls and clone size are those reported in that table. The sample table shows 95,000 to 120,000 clones, and over 70% are seen once. Around 4.2% of the sample belongs to the ten largest clones.

The cohort was made up of 650 to 700 healthy bone marrow donors. At the time of sampling, every cohort member was nominally healthy, though immune exposures that went unrecorded were likely present. The donor tested CMV seropositive, placing the donor among the 289 seropositive members of the cohort. A peripheral blood sample was collected from each donor, and TCR beta sequencing was performed on peripheral blood mononuclear cells. The Qiagen DNeasy Blood Extraction Kit was used to extract genomic DNA from the blood cell samples. Counted from cysteine to phenylalanine, this CDR3 has 16 amino acids. The sequence is cut down to CDR3 DNA, 48 bases in frame from base 1. The V and J ends are trimmed by 2 bases and 5 bases, leaving 18 bases between them. CDR1 and CDR2, per the germline V gene, are SGHTA and FQGNSA.

The sequenced sample was PBMCs. The rearranged segments are TRBV7-2 and TRBJ2-5; TRBD1 might be the D gene, on 6 matching bases. The TCR sequence derives from a woman between 35 and 50 years old in good health and CMV-seropositive. The CDR3 has the sequence CASSLSGRGRSETQYF. DNA sequence: TGTGCCAGCAGCTTATCCGGCAGGGGTAGGTCGGAGACCCAGTACTTC.